This T cell receptor beta chain was recovered during a study of CD8+ T cells in alopecia areata. Once RNA had been extracted, it was reverse transcribed into cDNA to act as the sequencing template. The protocol was immunoSEQ multiplex PCR, while the TCRdb copy is restricted to in-frame clones and leaves out a portion. The table lists 200,000 to 250,000 clones, approximately 61% of them singletons. The source was CD4+ T cells sorted from blood, collected at week 0. The receptor was derived from a human donor with alopecia areata.

The CDR3: CASSVATGRQETQYF. The CDR3 DNA follows: TGTGCCAGCAGCGTAGCGACAGGGCGCCAAGAGACCCAGTACTTC. The chain carries TRBV9 and TRBJ2-5; 7 bases fit TRBD1. The CDR3 spans 15 residues. V dropped 0 bases and J dropped 1; count of bases not matched to a gene: 3. Germline lookup yields CDR1 SGDLS and CDR2 YYNGEE.